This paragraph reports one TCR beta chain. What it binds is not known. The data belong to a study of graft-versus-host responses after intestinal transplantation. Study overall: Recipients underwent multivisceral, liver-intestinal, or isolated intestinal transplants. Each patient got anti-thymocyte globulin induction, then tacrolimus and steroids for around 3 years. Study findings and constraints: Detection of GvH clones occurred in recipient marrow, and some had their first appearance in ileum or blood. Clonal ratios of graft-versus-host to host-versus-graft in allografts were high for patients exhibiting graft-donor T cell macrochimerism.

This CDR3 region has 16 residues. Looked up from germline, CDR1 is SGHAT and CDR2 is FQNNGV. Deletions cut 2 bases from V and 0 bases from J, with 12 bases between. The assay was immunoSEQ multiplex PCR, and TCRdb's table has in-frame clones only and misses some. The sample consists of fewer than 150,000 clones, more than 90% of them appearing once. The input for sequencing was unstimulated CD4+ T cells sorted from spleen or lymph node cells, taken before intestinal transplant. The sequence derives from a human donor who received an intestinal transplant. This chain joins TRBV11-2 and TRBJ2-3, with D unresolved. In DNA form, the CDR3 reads TGTGCCAGCAGCTTATATCTAACGAAGAGCACAGATACGCAGTATTTT. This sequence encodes CASSLYLTKSTDTQYF.